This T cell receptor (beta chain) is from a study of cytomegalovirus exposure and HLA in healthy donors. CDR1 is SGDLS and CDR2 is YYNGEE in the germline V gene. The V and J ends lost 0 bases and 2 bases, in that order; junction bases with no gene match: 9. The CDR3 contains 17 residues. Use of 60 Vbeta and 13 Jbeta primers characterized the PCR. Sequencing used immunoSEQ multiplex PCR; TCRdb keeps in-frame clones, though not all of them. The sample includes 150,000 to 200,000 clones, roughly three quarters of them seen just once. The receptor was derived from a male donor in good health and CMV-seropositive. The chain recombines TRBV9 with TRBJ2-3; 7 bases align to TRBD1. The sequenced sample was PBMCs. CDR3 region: CASSVEPGQAFTDTQYF. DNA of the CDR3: TGTGCCAGCAGCGTAGAGCCTGGACAGGCCTTCACAGATACGCAGTATTTT.